The 14 T cell receptor beta chains below were found in one sample sequenced in a study of cytomegalovirus exposure and HLA in healthy donors. The PCR used 60 Vbeta and 13 Jbeta primers. Profiled with immunoSEQ multiplex PCR; TCRdb holds only in-frame clones, not every one. The data hold 150,000 to 200,000 clones, with around four fifths observed a single time. Source material: PBMCs. All receptors derive from a man aged 35 to 55 in good health and CMV-seropositive.

The chain couples TRBV2 to TRBJ1-6, with D perhaps TRBD1 (5 bases). Looked up from germline, CDR1 is SNHLY and CDR2 is FYNNEI. The CDR3 sequence is 15 residues long. Trimming took 2 bases from V and 5 from J, leaving 10 bases between them. The CDR3 protein is CASSERGLDNSPLHF. Here the CDR3 DNA reads TGTGCCAGCAGTGAAAGGGGACTCGATAATTCACCCCTCCACTTT.

As to this clone: The sample has other DNA sequences that encode this CDR3 too. The gene calls are TRBV20-1 and TRBJ2-7; D is unresolved. This CDR3 region has 10 residues. From germline, CDR1 is DFQATT and CDR2 SNEGSKA (reference sequence). The V end was cut by 5 bases, the J end by 1 base, with 3 bases between. CDR3 bases: TGCAGTGCTCTTTCCTACGAGCAGTACTTC. Its protein is CSALSYEQYF.

The table lists this clone with a count of one. The gene calls are TRBV6-1 and TRBJ1-5, with D maybe TRBD1 (6 bases). The V gene's germline CDR1 is MNHNS and CDR2 SASEGT. CDR3 length: 15 amino acids. Trimming took off 6 bases at V and 6 bases at J, with 18 bases between the two ends. The CDR3: CASRETGNPGQPQHF. CDR3 nucleotide sequence: TGTGCCAGCAGGGAAACAGGGAATCCGGGTCAGCCCCAGCATTTT.

The chain uses TRBV6-4 and TRBJ2-1; 7 bases map to TRBD2. The CDR3 has 15 residues. Germline values: CDR1 MRHNA, CDR2 SNTAGT. V was clipped by 4 bases and J by 4 bases; unmatched bases: 7. CDR3 in amino acids: CASSADLAAYNEQFF. The DNA of the CDR3 is TGTGCCAGCAGTGCGGATCTAGCGGCATACAATGAGCAGTTCTTC.

A few counts support this clone. The sample has other DNA sequences that encode this CDR3 too. The chain carries TRBV27 and TRBJ1-2; a possible D gene is TRBD1 (6 bases). The CDR3 extends over 15 amino acids. Germline loops: CDR1 MNHEY, CDR2 SMNVEV (reference sequence). V lost 9 bases and J 7 bases, leaving 24 bases between the germline ends. The DNA of the CDR3 is TGTGCCAGTACTTTTACAGGGACGGCATCGAGTGGCTACACCTTC. Its translation: CASTFTGTASSGYTF.

The J gene is TRBJ2-7, the V gene TRBV5-1, with a possible D match to TRBD1 (6 bases). Trimming removed 0 bases at V and 5 bases at J, with 15 bases between. The CDR3 length is 15 residues. The germline V gene has CDR1 SGHRS and CDR2 YFSETQ. This CDR3 is CASSLVTGYFDEQYF. CDR3 nucleotides: TGCGCCAGCAGCTTGGTAACAGGGTACTTCGACGAGCAGTACTTC.

Points on this clone: This CDR3 is also generated by other DNA sequences in the sample. DNA for the CDR3: TGTGCCAGCAGCTTAACGGACAGGGGTTACGGCTACACCTTC. The encoded protein is CASSLTDRGYGYTF. The V call is TRBV11-2, the J call TRBJ1-2, with 9 bases that match TRBD1. The V segment lost 2 bases and the J segment 8 bases; nucleotides outside the gene matches: 6. The CDR3 loop spans 14 amino acids. CDR1 is SGHAT and CDR2 is FQNNGV in the germline V gene.

The chain links TRBV11-2 to TRBJ2-5, with 8 nucleotides matching TRBD1. The germline V gene encodes CDR1 SGHAT and CDR2 FQNNGV. This CDR3 has 16 amino acids. The V gene end was trimmed by 1 base and the J gene end by 1 base; junction bases not matched to a gene: 5. The DNA of the CDR3 is TGTGCCAGCAGCTTAGGGACAGGGTTCCCCCAAGAGACCCAGTACTTC. This sequence encodes CASSLGTGFPQETQYF.

Worth noting for this clone: This sample also contains other DNA sequences that code for the same CDR3. The rearrangement joins TRBV5-1 to TRBJ2-3; TRBD2 aligns across 10 bases. The J segment lost 1 base and the V segment lost 5 bases, leaving 1 base of the junction unmatched. This CDR3 contains 14 residues. Germline loops: CDR1 SGHRS, CDR2 YFSETQ. CDR3 region: CASRLAGGTDTQYF. As DNA, the CDR3 is TGCGCCAGCAGGCTAGCGGGGGGCACAGATACGCAGTATTTT.

The chain combines TRBV5-8 with TRBJ1-1; TRBD1 aligns across 8 bases. In germline, CDR1 is SGHTS, CDR2 YDEGEE. Trimming took 5 bases from V and 6 from J; bases not matched to a gene: 9. This CDR3 spans 14 amino acids. CDR3 loop: CASRFQGAASEAFF. CDR3 nucleotide sequence: TGTGCCAGCAGATTCCAGGGGGCTGCTTCTGAAGCTTTCTTT.

This chain connects TRBV4-1 to TRBJ1-2, with TRBD1 matching over 7 bases. The CDR3 runs to 13 residues. The V segment lost 4 bases and the J segment 8 bases; nucleotides outside the gene matches: 7. The germline V gene encodes CDR1 MGHRA and CDR2 YSYEKL. Here the CDR3 reads CASSRAQGTGYTF. CDR3 in DNA: TGCGCCAGCAGCCGAGCACAGGGGACGGGCTACACCTTC.

The chain combines TRBV5-4 with TRBJ2-2; D gene uncertain. The germline V gene has CDR1 SGHNT and CDR2 YYREEE (reference sequence). CDR3 length equals 16 residues. V lost 0 bases and J 1 base, leaving 10 bases between the germline ends. In DNA, the CDR3 is TGTGCCAGCAGCTTGGGCCAGGCCAAGAACACCGGGGAGCTGTTTTTT. As protein: CASSLGQAKNTGELFF.

The V call is TRBV6-5, the J call TRBJ2-5; D unclear. The CDR3 has 11 residues. Trimming cost V 7 bases and J 7 bases, with 10 bases left between them. Germline CDR1 and CDR2: MNHEY and SVGAGI. CDR3 nucleotides: TGTGCCAGCACCGATAGATTGACCCAGTACTTC. Translating gives CASTDRLTQYF.

This sequence joins TRBV10-3 and TRBJ1-2; 7 bases agree with TRBD1. CDR1 and CDR2 from the germline V gene are ENHRY and SYGVKD. The CDR3 extends over 14 amino acids. The junction had 6 bases not matched to a gene; V was cut back by 4 bases and J by 4 bases. CDR3 DNA: TGTGCCATCAGTGTGGAGGGGGCAGGCTATGGCTACACCTTC. Its translation: CAISVEGAGYGYTF.